The 21 T cell receptor beta chains presented below share a single source sample, sequenced in a study of cytomegalovirus exposure and HLA in healthy donors. The PCR had 60 Vbeta and 13 Jbeta primers. Some clones are missing from TCRdb's copy, which holds only in-frame ones; the method was immunoSEQ multiplex PCR. This table has fewer than 120,000 clones, 76% appearing once. Sequenced input: PBMCs. Receptors originate from a young man in good health and CMV-seropositive.

The rearrangement links TRBV12-2 to TRBJ2-7; TRBD1, the table's D call, was not compared with the DNA. TRBV12-2 has pseudogene status. CDR3 length equals 15 residues. The CDR3 bases are TGTGCAAGTCGCTTAGGACAGGGAAGGGGATACGAGCAGTACTTC. Its translation: CASRLGQGRGYEQYF.

The rearrangement links TRBV10-3 to TRBJ2-1; no definite D call. The germline CDR1 and CDR2 sequences are ENHRY and SYGVKD. V lost 11 bases and J 1 base, leaving 15 bases between the germline ends. This CDR3 has 14 amino acids. The CDR3 DNA is TGTGCCCTCCCTCGACCGGGTTCCTACAATGAGCAGTTCTTC. The encoded protein is CALPRPGSYNEQFF.

The table lists this clone with a few counts. The rearrangement links TRBV7-2 to TRBJ1-4; a weak D match, TRBD1 (5 bases). CDR3 length equals 16 residues. Trimming pared 4 bases from V and 4 bases from J, leaving 16 bases between. Per the germline V gene, CDR1 is SGHTA and CDR2 is FQGNSA. The CDR3 loop is CASSSRGWGLNEKLFF. CDR3 bases: TGTGCCAGCAGCTCTCGAGGATGGGGCCTTAATGAAAAACTGTTTTTT.

This clone has a handful of counts. This chain connects TRBV27 to TRBJ2-1; TRBD1 matches 7 bases. This CDR3 spans 15 amino acids. V lost 3 bases to trimming and J lost 0 bases; unmatched junction nucleotides: 2. CDR1 and CDR2 (germline): MNHEY, SMNVEV (reference sequence). Here the CDR3 reads CASSFEGASYNEQFF. The CDR3 DNA reads TGTGCCAGCAGTTTCGAGGGGGCCTCCTACAATGAGCAGTTCTTC.

The chain joins TRBV30 to TRBJ1-2; 10 bases are a match to TRBD1. The V gene end was trimmed by 3 bases and the J gene end by 8 bases; junction bases not matched to a gene: 9. From germline, CDR1 is GTSNPN and CDR2 SVGIG (reference sequence). This CDR3 has 14 residues. DNA for the CDR3: TGTGCCTGGAGCGCCTCAGGGACAGGGGCCGGCTACACCTTC. It is translated as CAWSASGTGAGYTF.

This sequence joins TRBV20-1 and TRBJ2-5; a possible D gene is TRBD1 (5 bases). The better agreement between TRBJ2-7 and the DNA end casts doubt on the J call. Per germline, CDR1 DFQATT and CDR2 SNEGSKA (reference sequence). There are 11 residues in the CDR3. The CDR3 reads CSAGRVYEQYF. The CDR3 coding sequence is TGCAGTGCGGGCAGGGTTTACGAGCAGTACTTC.

A single count supports this clone. This chain uses TRBV7-9 with TRBJ2-3, with 11 nucleotides matching TRBD2. Trimming took 5 bases from V and 4 from J; bases not matched to a gene: 8. Germline V gene data show CDR1 as SEHNR and CDR2 as FQNEAQ (reference sequence). The CDR3 spans 16 residues. CDR3 coding DNA: TGTGCCAGCAGCCCCCCACTAGCGGGGGAACCAGATACGCAGTATTTT. This translates into CASSPPLAGEPDTQYF.

The chain uses TRBV27 and TRBJ1-6; D might be TRBD1 (6 bases). The V end was cut by 5 bases, the J end by 5 bases, with 13 bases between. This CDR3 is built from 15 residues. Germline V gives CDR1 MNHEY, CDR2 SMNVEV (reference sequence). The chain's CDR3 is CASSPTPGDNSPLHF. For the CDR3, the DNA is TGTGCCAGCAGTCCAACCCCAGGGGATAATTCACCCCTCCACTTT.

This clone was seen only a few times. The chain carries TRBV5-4 and TRBJ1-1; D is uncertain. CDR3 length: 13 residues. V was shortened by 4 bases and J by 2 bases, with 9 bases between the two germline ends. Germline assignment: CDR1 SGHNT and CDR2 YYREEE (reference sequence). CDR3 DNA sequence: TGTGCCAGCAGCCAAACAAGTAACACTGAAGCTTTCTTT. Its translation is CASSQTSNTEAFF.

The chain has TRBV19 and TRBJ1-2; D uncertain. Germline CDR1 and CDR2: LNHDA and SQIVND (reference sequence). V was pared by 5 bases and J by 5 bases, with 12 bases between. There are 13 residues in the CDR3. CDR3 sequence reads: CASSASIGYGYTF. The CDR3 DNA sequence: TGTGCCAGTAGTGCTAGTATTGGGTATGGCTACACCTTC.

The V call is TRBV6-6, the J call TRBJ2-5; 7 positions match TRBD1. Gene TRBJ2-7 matches the end of the DNA better, so the J call may be wrong. The V gene's germline CDR1 is MNHNY and CDR2 SVGAGI (reference sequence). The CDR3 length is 14 residues. The CDR3 is CASISDRVSYEQYF. In DNA form, the CDR3 reads TGTGCCAGCATTTCCGACAGGGTGTCCTACGAGCAGTACTTC.

The chain has TRBV7-6 and TRBJ2-5, with D unresolved. Germline loops: CDR1 SGHVS, CDR2 FNYEAQ. V gave up 4 bases and J gave up 5 bases, with 8 bases separating them. The length of the CDR3 is 12 residues. The CDR3 coding sequence is TGTGCCAGCAGCTCCCCCATGGAGACCCAGTACTTC. It translates to CASSSPMETQYF.

The chain links TRBV27 to TRBJ2-1; 8 nucleotides line up with TRBD1. The CDR3 is 14 amino acids. J was trimmed by 7 bases and V by 8 bases; bases with no gene match: 10. Germline V gene data show CDR1 as MNHEY and CDR2 as SMNVEV (reference sequence). Here the CDR3 reads CASSTGVALNEQFF. The CDR3 nucleotides are TGTGCCAGCTCGACAGGGGTCGCCTTGAATGAGCAGTTCTTC.

The rearrangement links TRBV11-3 to TRBJ1-5, with TRBD1 as a possible D gene (5 bases). The germline V gene encodes CDR1 SGHNT and CDR2 YENEEA. Trimming left V 5 bases short and J 3 bases short, with 14 bases between. CDR3 length equals 15 residues. The CDR3 spells CASSTRGNDNQPQHF. The CDR3 nucleotides are TGTGCCAGCAGCACCCGGGGGAATGACAATCAGCCCCAGCATTTT. Full variable domain (remainder filled in from reference TRBV11-3 and TRBJ1-5): EAGVVQSPRYKIIEKKQPVAFWCNPISGHNTLYWYLQNLGQGPELLIRYENEEAVDDSQLPKDRFSAERLKGVDSTLKIQPAELGDSAVYLCASSTRGNDNQPQHFGDGTRLSIL.

The rearrangement uses TRBV18 and TRBJ1-4; possibly TRBD1 for D (6 bases). V was trimmed by 3 bases and J by 3 bases, leaving 11 bases between them. The germline gives CDR1 KGHSH, CDR2 LQKENI. The CDR3 runs 15 residues. In DNA form, the CDR3 reads TGTGCCAGCTCACCCGAGGACAGCTCTAATGAAAAACTGTTTTTT. Its protein product is CASSPEDSSNEKLFF.

The rearrangement uses TRBV9 and TRBJ2-5; 10 bases map to TRBD1. Judging by the DNA end, TRBJ2-7 fits better; the J call may be wrong. The CDR3 is 15 amino acids. CDR1 is SGDLS and CDR2 is YYNGEE in the germline V gene. The CDR3 is CASSETGTGAYEQYF. The CDR3 DNA follows: TGTGCCAGCAGCGAGACCGGGACAGGGGCCTACGAGCAGTACTTC.

The V gene is TRBV7-9, the J gene TRBJ2-3; D is perhaps TRBD2 (6 bases). The CDR3 covers 16 residues. Germline V gene data show CDR1 as SEHNR and CDR2 as FQNEAQ (reference sequence). Trimming took off 5 bases at V and 0 bases at J, with 15 bases between the two ends. DNA of the CDR3: TGTGCCAGCAGCCCCCTGCGGGACCTAAGCACAGATACGCAGTATTTT. Its protein product is CASSPLRDLSTDTQYF.

The chain combines TRBV6-5 with TRBJ1-1, with TRBD1 identical over 7 bases. Germline V lookup: CDR1 MNHEY, CDR2 SVGAGI. The CDR3 extends over 14 amino acids. V trimming: 6 bases; J trimming: 4 bases; junction bases outside the gene matches: 8. The CDR3 DNA follows: TGTGCCAGCAGGGTCCAGGGGGTGGGCACTGAAGCTTTCTTT. Protein product: CASRVQGVGTEAFF.

This clone was observed a handful of times. CDR3 bases: TGTGCCAGCAGCTTCTCCGGGACCTACGAGCAGTACTTC. Translated, it gives CASSFSGTYEQYF. The rearrangement links TRBV28 to TRBJ2-7; a possible D gene is TRBD2 (5 bases). The V end was cut by 6 bases, the J end by 2 bases, with 11 bases between. Germline V gene lookup returns CDR1 MDHEN and CDR2 SYDVKM. The CDR3 consists of 13 residues.

J is TRBJ2-7 and V is TRBV4-3, with 8 bases fitting TRBD1. Germline CDR1 and CDR2: LGHNA and YSLEER. The ends lost 4 bases at V and 2 bases at J; junction bases unmatched: 4. The CDR3 has 14 amino acids. In DNA form, the CDR3 reads TGCGCCAGCAGCCTCTGGACAGGGCCCTACGAGCAGTACTTC. Protein product: CASSLWTGPYEQYF.

This clone has only one observation. The genes are TRBV4-2 and TRBJ2-3; 7 nucleotides agree with TRBD2. V shed 2 bases and J 3 bases; nucleotides not matched to a gene: 8. This CDR3 contains 16 residues. Germline values: CDR1 LGHNA, CDR2 YNFKEQ. The CDR3 bases are TGTGCCAGCAGCCAATCGGACGGGGGGATGACAGATACGCAGTATTTT. Its protein is CASSQSDGGMTDTQYF.